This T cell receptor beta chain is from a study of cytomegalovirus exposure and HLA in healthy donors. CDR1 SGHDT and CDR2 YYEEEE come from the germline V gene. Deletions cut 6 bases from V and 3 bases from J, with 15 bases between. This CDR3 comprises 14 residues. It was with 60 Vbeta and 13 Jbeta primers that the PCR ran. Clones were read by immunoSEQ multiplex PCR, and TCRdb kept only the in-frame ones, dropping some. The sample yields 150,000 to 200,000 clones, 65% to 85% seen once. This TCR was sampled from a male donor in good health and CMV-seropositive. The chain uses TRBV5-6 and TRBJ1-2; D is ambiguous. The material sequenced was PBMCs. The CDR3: CASTTIGEYYGYTF. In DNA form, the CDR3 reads TGTGCCAGCACGACGATCGGGGAGTACTATGGCTACACCTTC.